This TCR beta chain is from a study of PD-1 blockade in mismatch repair-deficient tumors. Overall study context: Patients had some twelve mismatch repair-deficient cancer types, all previously treated and progressing.

V lost 3 bases and J 3 bases, leaving 12 bases between the germline ends. Germline V lookup: CDR1 MNHEY, CDR2 SMNVEV (reference sequence). This CDR3 is 14 amino acids long. Mismatch repair deficiency was confirmed in all patients, by PCR or immunohistochemistry. A few pembrolizumab responders had their TCRs sequenced. Clones were read by immunoSEQ multiplex PCR, and TCRdb kept only the in-frame ones, dropping some. The sample yields roughly 120,000 clones, roughly 86% seen once. The V and J genes are TRBV27 and TRBJ2-7, with unresolved D. Source: peripheral blood, taken just under 74 weeks after starting pembrolizumab. The TCR was taken from an adult with mismatch repair-deficient cancer. The CDR3, as DNA: TGTGCCAGCAGTTTGGCCAGGTCAGACTACGAGCAGTACTTC. Its translation is CASSLARSDYEQYF.